Listed below are T cell receptor beta chains from one sample, sequenced in a study of T-cell reconstitution after alpha-beta-depleted transplantation in children. TCRdb independently ran MiXCR on the PCR reads; one entry per CDR3 protein. In the table there are hundreds of thousands of distinct CDR3 sequences, more than 10% of which are singletons. The source was PBMCs from the stem cell graft donor, collected from the stem cell graft. These receptors originate from a human donor who donated a stem cell graft to a child with acute lymphoblastic leukemia. Each CDR3 is given with its conserved first and last residue. D genes are given only for firm matches. A clone size is listed for some rows: how often the clone was seen (once, few, many), or a class if it is expanded.

v_gene,d_gene,abundance,j_gene,CDR3nt,CDR3aa
TRBV20-1,TRBD2,many,TRBJ2-7,TGCAGTGTTCTAGCGGGAGCCAGCGAGCAGTACTTC,CSVLAGASEQYF
TRBV7-2,-,many,TRBJ2-5,TGTGCCAGCAGCTTTGGTCACCGATCGGGTGAGACCCAGTACTTC,CASSFGHRSGETQYF
TRBV30,-,-,TRBJ2-7,TGTGCCTGGAGTGTAACGGGACCCGAGCAGTACTTC,CAWSVTGPEQYF
TRBV7-8,-,few,TRBJ1-2,TGTGCCAGCAGCCCCTCCCCTGGGGCGGACCTTCGCTACACCTTC,CASSPSPGADLRYTF
TRBV4-3,-,-,TRBJ2-5,TGCGCCAGCAGCCAAGATTTCGTCGGGACCCAGTACTTC,CASSQDFVGTQYF
TRBV19,-,-,TRBJ2-2,TGTGCCAGTAGTATAGCAGGGAGGAGCACCGGGGAGCTGTTTTTT,CASSIAGRSTGELFF
TRBV5-5,-,many,TRBJ2-5,TGTGCCAGCAGGATCGCCCTAAAGGGCCCTCCAGAGACCCAGTACTTC,CASRIALKGPPETQYF
TRBV5-1,-,-,TRBJ2-7,TGCGCCAGCAGCGCGGGGTCCCGGGGGGAGCAGTACTTC,CASSAGSRGEQYF
TRBV20-1,-,-,TRBJ2-1,TGCAGTGCAGGGGGGGAGCGGCTTGAGCAGTTCTTC,CSAGGERLEQFF
TRBV29-1,-,many,TRBJ2-2,TGCAGCGTTGGTGGAGGGATAAGGGCGGAGCTGTTTTTT,CSVGGGIRAELFF
TRBV20-1,TRBD1,many,TRBJ2-4,TGCAGTGCTGTTACAGGGGAAGTCGGCATTCAGTACTTC,CSAVTGEVGIQYF
TRBV5-4,-,many,TRBJ2-5,TGTGCCAGCAGCTCCTTGGGAAGCTCATATGGGGAGACCCAGTACTTC,CASSSLGSSYGETQYF
TRBV7-9,-,many,TRBJ2-1,TGTGCCAGCAGCCTGAGAGGGGCTAGCGTTTGGGAGCAGTTCTTC,CASSLRGASVWEQFF
TRBV7-9,-,many,TRBJ1-2,TGTGCCAGCAGCTTCGACAGCGATGGCTACACCTTC,CASSFDSDGYTF
TRBV25-1,TRBD1,many,TRBJ2-1,TGTGCCAGCAGTGAAACCGGGACAGGGGGTTTCAATGAGCAGTTCTTC,CASSETGTGGFNEQFF
TRBV6-4,-,many,TRBJ1-6,TGTGCCAGCAGTGATACGAGGGTTGGCTCCTATAATTCACCCCTCCACTTT,CASSDTRVGSYNSPLHF
TRBV27,-,many,TRBJ2-7,TGTGCCAGCAGCCCTACTTACAAGGCACGCTCCTACGAGCAGTACTTC,CASSPTYKARSYEQYF
TRBV11-2,TRBD2,many,TRBJ2-7,TGTGCCAGCAGCTTAGAGGTAACTAGCGGGATAAGCGTCGAGCAGTACTTC,CASSLEVTSGISVEQYF
TRBV7-2,-,many,TRBJ2-1,TGTGCCAGCACCTCCCCCTACAATGAGCAGTTCTTC,CASTSPYNEQFF
TRBV20-1,-,many,TRBJ2-1,TGCAGTTTCCTTCGGGCGGAAGAAAGGGTAAATGAGCAGTTCTTC,CSFLRAEERVNEQFF
TRBV9,-,-,TRBJ2-1,TGTGCCACCGACCGGGGTGGGGGACACAATGAGCAGTTCTTC,CATDRGGGHNEQFF
TRBV6-2/TRBV6-3,TRBD1,many,TRBJ1-5,TGTGCCAGCAGCCACCCGGGACAGGGCAATCAGCCCCAGCATTTT,CASSHPGQGNQPQHF